This T cell receptor beta chain was sequenced for a study of blood T cell repertoires in COVID-19 (TCRdb year 2020). Looking at the study overall: Samples from collaborators originated in the United States, Italy and Spain and spanned both the acute and convalescent phases of COVID-19. The samples were drawn from two sources: the first 160 participants of the ongoing ImmuneRACE study, and 1,254 subjects contributed by 6 global collaborators. Nearly every sample came with metadata listing a de-identified subject ID, COVID-19 status, age in years and sex. The repertoires were released in a freely available public database intended as a resource for research on the immune response to SARS-CoV-2. Where available, HLA class I and class II types were taken from metadata supplied by the sample provider and were not determined by assay-based typing. The material from the prospective study consisted of cDNA or gDNA derived from T cells, B-cell-depleted T cells, or PBMCs. The dataset comprised deeply sampled blood TCRbeta repertoires from subjects exposed to, actively infected with, or recovered from COVID-19.

A word on this clone: This clone's antigen is unknown. No much larger clone exists at a distance of one base, and base qualities are not known.

Each collaborating institution followed its own protocols to collect whole blood in K2EDTA tubes. Collaborator samples were shipped for TCRbeta analysis as frozen whole blood, isolated PBMCs, or DNA extracted from either sample type. The immunoSEQ Assay, a bias-controlled multiplex PCR, was used to amplify TCRbeta CDR3 regions from genomic DNA. The authors processed their data as follows. The number of nucleated cells in each sample was estimated from the amplification of reference gene primers within the assay. Sequence reads were collapsed and filtered to measure the absolute abundance of every unique TCRbeta CDR3 rearrangement. For each sample, productive Simpson clonality was calculated by taking the square root of Simpson's diversity index across productive rearrangements. TCRdb's version of the immuneACCESS table is confined to in-frame rearrangements and falls short of the full clone set. An unresolved V gene accounts for under half of the shortfall where checked; the remainder is of unknown origin. V and J calls and clone size come straight from that table; D and trimming were deduced from the DNA. Across this sample there are roughly 56,000 clones, with 86% seen only once. Roughly 15% of the sample is taken by the ten largest.

Results and caveats for the whole study, not just this receptor: Clinical and demographic metadata were provided uncurated, with the amount varying by source and participant.

V loses 5 bases, J loses 0 bases, and the germline ends lie 20 bases apart. Based on the germline V gene (reference sequence), the CDR1 and CDR2 sequences are LNHDA and SQIVND. Including the terminal cysteine and phenylalanine, the CDR3 comprises 18 residues. The retained sequence is limited to the CDR3, 54 bases, with the frame set at the first base. The TCR comes from a human donor in a cohort sampled during active COVID-19. The sample taken for sequencing was peripheral blood. Recombination joined TRBV19 with TRBJ2-4; the D gene is possibly TRBD1, with 6 bases matching. The DNA sequence is as follows: TGTGCCAGTAGTCCCCGCCCGGGCCAGGGGTTAGCCAAAAACATTCAGTACTTC. Its amino acids are CASSPRPGQGLAKNIQYF.